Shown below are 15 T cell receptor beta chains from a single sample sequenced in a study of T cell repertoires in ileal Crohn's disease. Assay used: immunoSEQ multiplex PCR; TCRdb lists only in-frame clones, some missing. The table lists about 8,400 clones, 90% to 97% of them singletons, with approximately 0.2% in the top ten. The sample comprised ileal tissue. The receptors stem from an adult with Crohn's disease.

The CDR3 loop reads CASSGAVYNSPLHF. The CDR3 nucleotides read TGTGCCAGCAGTGGTGCGGTCTATAATTCACCCCTCCACTTT. The chain links TRBV6-1 to TRBJ1-6, with D uncertain. CDR3 length equals 14 residues. Germline lookup yields CDR1 MNHNS and CDR2 SASEGT. V lost 4 bases to trimming and J lost 3 bases, with 7 bases between them.

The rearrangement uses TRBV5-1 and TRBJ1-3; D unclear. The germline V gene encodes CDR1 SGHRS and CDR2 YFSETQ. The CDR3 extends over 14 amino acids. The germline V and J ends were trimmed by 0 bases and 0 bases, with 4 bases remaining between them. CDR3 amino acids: CASSLESSGNTIYF. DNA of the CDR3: TGCGCCAGCAGCTTGGAGAGCTCTGGAAACACCATATATTTT.

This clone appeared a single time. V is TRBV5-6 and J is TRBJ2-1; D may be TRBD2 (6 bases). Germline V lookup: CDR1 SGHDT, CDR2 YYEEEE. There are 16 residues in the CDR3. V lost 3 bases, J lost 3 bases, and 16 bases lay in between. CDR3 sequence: CASSSGGINNYNEQFF. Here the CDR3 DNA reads TGTGCCAGCAGCTCCGGGGGTATTAACAACTACAATGAGCAGTTCTTC.

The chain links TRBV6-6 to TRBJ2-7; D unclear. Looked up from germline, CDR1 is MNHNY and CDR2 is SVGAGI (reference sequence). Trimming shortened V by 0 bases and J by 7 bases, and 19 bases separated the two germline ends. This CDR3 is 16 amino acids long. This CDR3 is CASSYSSGWLPLEQYF. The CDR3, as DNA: TGTGCCAGCAGTTACTCGTCGGGTTGGTTACCACTTGAGCAGTACTTC.

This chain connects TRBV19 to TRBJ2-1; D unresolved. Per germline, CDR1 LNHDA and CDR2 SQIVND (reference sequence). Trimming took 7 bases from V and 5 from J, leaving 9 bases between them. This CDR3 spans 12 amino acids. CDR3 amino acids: CASMSRDNEQFF. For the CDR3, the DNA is TGTGCCAGTATGTCACGGGACAATGAGCAGTTCTTC.

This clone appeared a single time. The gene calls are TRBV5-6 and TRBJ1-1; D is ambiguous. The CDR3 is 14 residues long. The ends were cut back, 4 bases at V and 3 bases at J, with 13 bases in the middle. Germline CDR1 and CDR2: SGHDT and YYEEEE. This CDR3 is CASSVGNGDTEAFF. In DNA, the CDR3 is TGTGCCAGCAGCGTGGGGAACGGGGACACTGAAGCTTTCTTT.

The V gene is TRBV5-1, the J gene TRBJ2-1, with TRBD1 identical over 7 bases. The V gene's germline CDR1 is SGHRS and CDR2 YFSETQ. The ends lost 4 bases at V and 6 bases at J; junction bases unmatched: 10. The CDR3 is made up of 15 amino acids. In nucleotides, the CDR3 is TGCGCCAGCAGCCTTTTAAAGGGGGCGAGCAATGAGCAGTTCTTC. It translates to CASSLLKGASNEQFF.

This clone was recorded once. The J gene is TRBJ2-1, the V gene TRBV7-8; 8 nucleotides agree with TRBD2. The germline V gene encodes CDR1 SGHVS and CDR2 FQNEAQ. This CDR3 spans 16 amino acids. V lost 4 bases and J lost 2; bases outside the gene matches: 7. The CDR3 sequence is CASSSSGGKTYNEQFF. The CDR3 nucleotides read TGTGCCAGCAGCTCCAGCGGGGGTAAAACCTACAATGAGCAGTTCTTC. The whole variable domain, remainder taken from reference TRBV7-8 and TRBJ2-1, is GAGVSQSPRYKVAKRGQDVALRCDPISGHVSLFWYQQALGQGPEFLTYFQNEAQLDKSGLPSDRFFAERPEGSVSTLKIQRTQQEDSAVYLCASSSSGGKTYNEQFFGPGTRLTVL.

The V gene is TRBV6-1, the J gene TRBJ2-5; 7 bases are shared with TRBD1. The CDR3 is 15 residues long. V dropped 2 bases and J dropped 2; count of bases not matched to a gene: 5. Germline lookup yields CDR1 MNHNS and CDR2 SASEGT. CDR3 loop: CASSENRGVQETQYF. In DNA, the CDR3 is TGTGCCAGCAGTGAAAACAGGGGAGTTCAAGAGACCCAGTACTTC.

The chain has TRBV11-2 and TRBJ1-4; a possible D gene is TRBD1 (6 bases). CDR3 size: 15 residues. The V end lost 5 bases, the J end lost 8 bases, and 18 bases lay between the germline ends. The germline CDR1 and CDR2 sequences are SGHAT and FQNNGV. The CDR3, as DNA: TGTGCCAGCAGCCTCGGGGGGCGCCAGGGGGAAAAACTGTTTTTT. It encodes CASSLGGRQGEKLFF.

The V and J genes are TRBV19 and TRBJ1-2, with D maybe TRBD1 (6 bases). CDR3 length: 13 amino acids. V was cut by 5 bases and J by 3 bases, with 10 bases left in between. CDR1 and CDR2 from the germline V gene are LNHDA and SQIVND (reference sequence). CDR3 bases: TGTGCCAGTAGTGGCAGGGGCGACTATGGCTACACCTTC. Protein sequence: CASSGRGDYGYTF.

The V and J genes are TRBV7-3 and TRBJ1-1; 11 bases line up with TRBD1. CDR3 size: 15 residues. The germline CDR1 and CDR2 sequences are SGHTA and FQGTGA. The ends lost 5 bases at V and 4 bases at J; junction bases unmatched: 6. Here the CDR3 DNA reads TGTGCCAGCAGCCGGACAGGGGGCGCAGGCACTGAAGCTTTCTTT. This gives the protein CASSRTGGAGTEAFF.

The CDR3 DNA sequence: TGCGCCAGCAGCTTGGAATTCAGGAACACTGAAGCTTTCTTT. It is translated as CASSLEFRNTEAFF. This sequence joins TRBV5-1 and TRBJ1-1; D remains ambiguous. The CDR3 has 14 amino acids. CDR1 and CDR2 (germline): SGHRS, YFSETQ. Trimming took 0 bases from V and 1 from J, leaving 7 bases between them.

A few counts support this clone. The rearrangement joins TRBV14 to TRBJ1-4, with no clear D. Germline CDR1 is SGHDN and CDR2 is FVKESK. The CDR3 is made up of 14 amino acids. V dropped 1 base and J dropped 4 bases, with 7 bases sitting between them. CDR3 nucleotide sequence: TGTGCCAGCAGCCAAGTAAGGAGTAATGAAAAACTGTTTTTT. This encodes CASSQVRSNEKLFF.

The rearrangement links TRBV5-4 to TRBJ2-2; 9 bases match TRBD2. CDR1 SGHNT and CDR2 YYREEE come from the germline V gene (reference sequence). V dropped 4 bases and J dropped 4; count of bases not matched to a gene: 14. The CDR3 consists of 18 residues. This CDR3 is CASSRSAGGAPGTGELFF. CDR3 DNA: TGTGCCAGCAGCAGGTCAGCGGGGGGAGCTCCGGGCACCGGGGAGCTGTTTTTT.